This T cell receptor (beta chain) was sequenced for a study of T cell responses to AZD1222 COVID-19 vaccine. Whole-study findings and limits: Spike-specific TCR breadth and depth rose after two AZD1222 doses. The study reported that nearly half of spike-specific TCRs target unmutated variant regions. Baseline seropositivity occurred in only six or seven AZD1222 recipients. The CD4 TCRs associated with vaccination extended across spike and predominated at 160-218 and 743-854.

TCRdb's copy holds only in-frame clones and misses some; the assay was immunoSEQ multiplex PCR. The sample records about 94,000 clones, more than 70% being singletons. The CDR3 runs to 16 residues. Between the trimmed V and J ends, which lost 0 bases and 9 bases, there was a span of 18 bases. The germline V gene encodes CDR1 LGHNA and CDR2 YNFKEQ. Note on this clone: The antigen remains unidentified.

The sequences come from peripheral blood, collected on day 0 of AZD1222 vaccination. The chain couples TRBV4-2 to TRBJ1-5; no definite D call. The TCR comes from an adult in good health. CDR3: CASSQDWQRIARPQHF. The CDR3 DNA reads as TGTGCCAGCAGCCAAGATTGGCAGAGGATCGCTCGGCCCCAGCATTTT.